The rows below give T cell receptor beta chains drawn from one sample of a study of T cell clonotyping in hematopoietic cell transplantation. Only in-frame clones appear in the TCRdb table, and some are missing; sequencing was by immunoSEQ multiplex PCR. This table holds roughly 7,000 clones, about 88% found once. The input for sequencing was PBMCs, taken 30 days after allogeneic stem cell transplant. The receptors were sampled from a female patient aged 50-59 years who had an allogeneic stem cell transplant from an unrelated donor, so the T cells may come from the graft donor. Some clones in this sample may be carry-over from other donors' samples. CDR3s include the opening cysteine and the closing phenylalanine or tryptophan. The D gene is left open where the match is weak. Clone size is given for some rows only: seen once, a few or many times, or a class if the clone is expanded.

j_call v_call clone_size d_call cdr3_nt cdr3_aa
TRBJ2-7 TRBV30 . . TGTGCCTGGAGAAAAGGGTCTTACGAGCAGTACTTC CAWRKGSYEQYF
TRBJ2-3 TRBV28 . . TGTGCCAGCAACCCCCCCGGCACTTACACAGATACGCAGTATTTT CASNPPGTYTDTQYF
TRBJ1-3 TRBV5-8 . . TGTGCCAGCAGCCGGGGTTTTAGTGGAAACACCATATATTTT CASSRGFSGNTIYF
TRBJ2-1 TRBV5-1 . TRBD2 TGCGCCAGCAGCTTGGTAGCGGGAGCGACAACCTACAATGAGCAGTTCTTC CASSLVAGATTYNEQFF
TRBJ1-6 TRBV6-1 . . TGTGCCAGCAGTGAATCCAGGGGTGGACGGAATTCACCCCTCCACTTT CASSESRGGRNSPLHF
TRBJ1-5 TRBV4-1 once . TGCGCCAGCAGCCAAGATAACATCTATTATCTAGCCCAGCATTTT CASSQDNIYYLAQHF
TRBJ1-1 TRBV5-4 . TRBD1 TGTGCCAGCAGCCCCAAGACAGGGATGAACACTGAAGCTTTCTTT CASSPKTGMNTEAFF
TRBJ2-1 TRBV27 once . TGTGCCAGCAGTTTATACCCTAGCGTCGGATTATCCTACAATGAGCAGTTCTTC CASSLYPSVGLSYNEQFF
TRBJ2-7 TRBV30 . . TGTGCCTGGAGTCGGGGACCCTACGAGCAGTACTTC CAWSRGPYEQYF
TRBJ2-4 TRBV5-5 once . TGTGCCAGCAGCTTGGCGGGCAGACCGGCCAAAAACATTCAGTACTTC CASSLAGRPAKNIQYF
TRBJ2-5 TRBV4-1 . . TGCGCCAGCAGCCAAGACGTCCGGGTGCAAGAGACCCAGTACTTC CASSQDVRVQETQYF
TRBJ1-3 TRBV6-6 . TRBD1 TGTGCCAGCAGCAGGGGGCGTGGAAACACCATATATTTT CASSRGRGNTIYF
TRBJ1-6 TRBV7-2 . . TGTGCCAGCAGCTTAAGGGGCGAGACCTATAATTCACCCCTCCACTTT CASSLRGETYNSPLHF
TRBJ1-2 TRBV13 few . TGTGCCAGCAGCGCGACCCACACCGTCGGGTATGGCTACACCTTC CASSATHTVGYGYTF
TRBJ1-1 TRBV27 . . . CASSSSVGTEAFF
TRBJ2-1 TRBV4-1 . TRBD2 TGCGCCAGCAGTCTCCGGACTAGCGGGGGGGTTAGCTCCTACAATGAGCAGTTCTTC CASSLRTSGGVSSYNEQFF
TRBJ1-4 TRBV10-1 . . TGCGCCAGCCCGAGGGCAGGATCGGTCGTGGGCGGTGAAAAACTGTTTTTT CASPRAGSVVGGEKLFF
TRBJ1-3 TRBV30 . . TGTGCCTGGAGTGTATTTGTCGGAAACACCATATATTTT CAWSVFVGNTIYF
TRBJ2-7 TRBV6-5 . . TGTGCCAGCAGTTACTCCCCTGGCTCCTACGAGCAGTACTTC CASSYSPGSYEQYF
TRBJ1-2 TRBV2 few . TGTGCCAGCAGTCCACAGGGATTCTATGGCTACACCTTC CASSPQGFYGYTF
TRBJ2-7 TRBV7-9 few . TGTGCCAGCAGCTTAGATGGTCCTTACGAGCAGTACTTC CASSLDGPYEQYF
TRBJ2-5 TRBV14 . . TGTGCCAGCAGCCAAAGTCTCATCCAAGAGACCCAGTACTTC CASSQSLIQETQYF
TRBJ2-7 TRBV7-6 once . TGTGCCAGCAGCGCAGGGCCCAACTACGAGCAGTACTTC CASSAGPNYEQYF
TRBJ2-7 TRBV5-1 . . TGCGCCAGCAGCCCCGACTTTTCCGAATCCTCCTACGAGCAGTACTTC CASSPDFSESSYEQYF
TRBJ2-1 TRBV29-1 . TRBD2 TGCAGCGTTGATAGCGGGGGGCACAATGAGCAGTTCTTC CSVDSGGHNEQFF
TRBJ2-3 TRBV19 . . TGTGCCAGTAGTATGAAGGCTACGCAGTATTTT CASSMKATQYF
TRBJ2-5 TRBV14 . . TGTGCCAGCAGCTTTCGTCGGACCCAGTACTTC CASSFRRTQYF
TRBJ2-7 TRBV28 . . TGTGCCAGCAGTTTGCAGGACTACTACGAGCAGTACTTC CASSLQDYYEQYF
TRBJ1-1 TRBV7-2 . TRBD1 TGTGCCAGTCTCCTGAGGGGGCAAGGTGAAGCTTTCTTT CASLLRGQGEAFF
TRBJ2-2 TRBV5-1 . . TGCGCCAGCAGCCCCCAGGGGGGCACCGGGGAGCTGTTTTTT CASSPQGGTGELFF
TRBJ1-2 TRBV5-4 . . TGTGCCAGCAGCCTTCAGGACTCGGGGGATGACTATGGCTACACCTTC CASSLQDSGDDYGYTF
TRBJ1-3 TRBV5-1 . . TGCGCCAGCAGCTTGTCCCAGTCCGGAAACACCATATATTTT CASSLSQSGNTIYF
TRBJ1-5 TRBV5-1 . . TGCGCCAGCAGCTTGGAGGGGGGGAATCAGCCCCAGCATTTT CASSLEGGNQPQHF
TRBJ2-2 TRBV27 . . TGTGCCAGCAGTCCCCTGACCGGGGAGCTGTTTTTT CASSPLTGELFF
TRBJ2-3 TRBV5-1 . . TGCGCCAGCAGAACGGTTGAATGGTCGGGAGATACGCAGTATTTT CASRTVEWSGDTQYF
TRBJ1-1 TRBV6-5 once . TGTGCCAGCAGTTACTCCGCAATGGGGAACACTGAAGCTTTCTTT CASSYSAMGNTEAFF
TRBJ2-1 TRBV10-1 . . TGCGCCAGCAGCACTACGACCGGGACTCGAGGCCATGAGCAGTTCTTC CASSTTTGTRGHEQFF
TRBJ2-1 TRBV5-1 . . TGCGCCAGCAGCCGTAGTGGGACAACTTACAATGAGCAGTTCTTC CASSRSGTTYNEQFF
TRBJ1-3 TRBV30 . . TGTGCCTGGAGTGTCCTGATCGGAAACACCATATATTTT CAWSVLIGNTIYF
TRBJ1-5 TRBV28 . . TGTGCCAGCAGTTCTCTAGTCCGGTATCAGCCCCAGCATTTT CASSSLVRYQPQHF
TRBJ2-5 TRBV11-2 . . TGTGCCAGCAGCTTAGATCCCCAAGTCCGGAAAGAGACCCAGTACTTC CASSLDPQVRKETQYF
TRBJ1-5 TRBV28 . . TGTGCCCATTCGACAGGTCCGGCAGACCAGCATTTT CAHSTGPADQHF
TRBJ1-1 TRBV6-6 . TRBD1 TGTGCCAGCAGTTACGACAGGGTGAATTCGAACACTGAAGCTTTCTTT CASSYDRVNSNTEAFF
TRBJ2-2 TRBV13 . TRBD2 TGTGCCAGCAGCTCCCCCGACGCGGGAGGAGTCCCCGGGGAGCTGTTTTTT CASSSPDAGGVPGELFF
TRBJ1-6 TRBV4-2 . . TGTGCCAGCAGCCAAGGGGAAAATAATTCACCCCTCCACTTT CASSQGENNSPLHF
TRBJ1-6 TRBV7-2 few . TGTGCCAGCAGCTTAGGGTCCGGGACTTATAATTCACCCCTCCACTTT CASSLGSGTYNSPLHF
TRBJ2-1 TRBV7-2 . TRBD2 TGTGCCAGCAGCCTGGGACTAGCGGGGTCAACAAAGCAGTTCTTC CASSLGLAGSTKQFF
TRBJ2-6 TRBV27 . . TGTGCCAGCAGTTCATTTAGGTGGTACGACTCTGGGGCCAACGTCCTGACTTTC CASSSFRWYDSGANVLTF
TRBJ2-7 TRBV7-3 . TRBD2 TGTGCCAGCAGCTACCAGAGCGGGGGGCCGTACGAGCAGTACTTC CASSYQSGGPYEQYF
TRBJ1-5 TRBV6-5 few TRBD1 TGTGCCAGCAGTTACAGTCAGGGGGCGGCTCAGCCCCAGCATTTT CASSYSQGAAQPQHF
TRBJ2-7 TRBV4-1 . . TGCGCCAGCAGCCTAGGGAGTGCTGGCAACTACGAGCAGTACTTC CASSLGSAGNYEQYF
TRBJ2-3 TRBV5-6 . . TGTGCCAGCACCATGTCTGATACGCAGTATTTT CASTMSDTQYF
TRBJ1-2 TRBV28 . . TGTGCCAGCAGTTTCTTACCTCCCGGGTACCCCGGAGGCTACACCTTC CASSFLPPGYPGGYTF